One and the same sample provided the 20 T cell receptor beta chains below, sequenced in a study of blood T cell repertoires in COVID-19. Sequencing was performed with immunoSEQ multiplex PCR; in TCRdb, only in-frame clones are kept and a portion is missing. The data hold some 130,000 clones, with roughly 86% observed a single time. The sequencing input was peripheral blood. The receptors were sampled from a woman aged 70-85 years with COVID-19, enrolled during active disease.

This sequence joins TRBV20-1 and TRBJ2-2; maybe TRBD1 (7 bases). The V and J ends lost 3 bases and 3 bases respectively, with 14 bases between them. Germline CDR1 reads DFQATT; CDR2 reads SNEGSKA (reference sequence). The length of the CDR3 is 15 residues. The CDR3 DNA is TGCAGTGCTAGTATAACCAGGGGGGACACCGGGGAGCTGTTTTTT. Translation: CSASITRGDTGELFF.

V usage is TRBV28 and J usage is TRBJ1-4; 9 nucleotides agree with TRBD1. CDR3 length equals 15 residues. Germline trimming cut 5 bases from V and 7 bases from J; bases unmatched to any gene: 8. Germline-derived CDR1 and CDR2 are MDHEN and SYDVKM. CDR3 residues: CASSPSTGGGEKLFF. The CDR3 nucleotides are TGTGCCAGCAGTCCGTCGACAGGGGGGGGTGAAAAACTGTTTTTT.

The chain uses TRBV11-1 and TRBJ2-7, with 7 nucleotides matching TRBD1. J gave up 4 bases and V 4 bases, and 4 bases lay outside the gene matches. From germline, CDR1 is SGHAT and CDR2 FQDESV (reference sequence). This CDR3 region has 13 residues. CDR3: CASSWTGTYEQYF. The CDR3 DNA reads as TGTGCCAGCAGCTGGACAGGAACTTACGAGCAGTACTTC.

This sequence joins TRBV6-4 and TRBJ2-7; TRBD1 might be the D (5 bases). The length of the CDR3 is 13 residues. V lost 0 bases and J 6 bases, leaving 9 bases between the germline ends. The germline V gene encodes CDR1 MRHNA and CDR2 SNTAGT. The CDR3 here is CASSDSTQGEQYF. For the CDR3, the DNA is TGTGCCAGCAGTGACTCTACGCAGGGCGAGCAGTACTTC.

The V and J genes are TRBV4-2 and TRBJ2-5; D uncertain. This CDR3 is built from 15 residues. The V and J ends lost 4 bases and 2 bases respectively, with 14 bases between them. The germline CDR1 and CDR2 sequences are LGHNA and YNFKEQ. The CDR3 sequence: CASSPSKELQETQYF. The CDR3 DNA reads TGTGCCAGCAGCCCCTCTAAGGAACTACAAGAGACCCAGTACTTC.

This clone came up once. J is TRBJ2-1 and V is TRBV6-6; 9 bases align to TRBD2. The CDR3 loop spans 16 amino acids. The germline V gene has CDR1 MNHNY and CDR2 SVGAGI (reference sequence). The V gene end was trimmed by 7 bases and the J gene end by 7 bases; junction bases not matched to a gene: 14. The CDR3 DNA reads TGTGCCAGCACCGACGGGGAAGGACTAGCGAGGAATGAGCAGTTCTTC. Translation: CASTDGEGLARNEQFF.

CDR3 DNA: TGTGCCAGCCTTAGGACAGGGGGGGGCCAGCCCCAGCATTTT. Translating gives CASLRTGGGQPQHF. The chain uses TRBV6-5 and TRBJ1-5; TRBD1 matches 10 bases. With 8 bases clipped from V and 7 bases from J, the junction kept 8 bases outside the gene matches. The CDR3 loop spans 14 amino acids. Germline V CDR1 and CDR2: MNHEY, SVGAGI.

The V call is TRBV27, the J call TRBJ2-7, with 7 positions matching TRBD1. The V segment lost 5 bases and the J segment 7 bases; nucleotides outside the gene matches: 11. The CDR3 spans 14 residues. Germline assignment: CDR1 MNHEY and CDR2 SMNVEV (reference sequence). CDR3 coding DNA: TGTGCCAGCAGTCTCTTAGGACAGGCACTGGAGCAGTACTTC. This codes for CASSLLGQALEQYF.

The chain's CDR3 is CASSLFGTAGMSEAFF. The DNA of the CDR3 is TGTGCCAGCAGTTTATTTGGTACTGCAGGGATGAGTGAAGCTTTCTTT. This chain uses TRBV28 with TRBJ1-1, with TRBD1 as a possible D gene (5 bases). V was pared by 1 base and J by 7 bases, with 19 bases between. In germline, CDR1 is MDHEN, CDR2 SYDVKM. The CDR3 has 16 amino acids.

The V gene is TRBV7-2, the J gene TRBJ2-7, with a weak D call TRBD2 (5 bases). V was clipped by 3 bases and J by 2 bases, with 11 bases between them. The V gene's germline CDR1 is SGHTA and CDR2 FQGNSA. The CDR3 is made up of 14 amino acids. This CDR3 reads CASSFRTGTYEQYF. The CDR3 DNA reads TGTGCCAGCAGCTTTCGGACTGGAACCTACGAGCAGTACTTC. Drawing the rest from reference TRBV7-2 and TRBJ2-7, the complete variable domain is GAGVSQSPSNKVTEKGKDVELRCDPISGHTALYWYRQSLGQGLEFLIYFQGNSAPDKSGLPSDRFSAERTGGSVSTLTIQRTQQEDSAVYLCASSFRTGTYEQYFGPGTRLTVT.

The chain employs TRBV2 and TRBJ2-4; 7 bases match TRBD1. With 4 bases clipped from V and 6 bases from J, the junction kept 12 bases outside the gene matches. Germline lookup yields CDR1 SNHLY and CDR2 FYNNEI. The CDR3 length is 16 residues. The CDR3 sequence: CASSVSRGQDANIQYF. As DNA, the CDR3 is TGTGCCAGCAGTGTTAGTAGGGGGCAGGACGCAAACATTCAGTACTTC.

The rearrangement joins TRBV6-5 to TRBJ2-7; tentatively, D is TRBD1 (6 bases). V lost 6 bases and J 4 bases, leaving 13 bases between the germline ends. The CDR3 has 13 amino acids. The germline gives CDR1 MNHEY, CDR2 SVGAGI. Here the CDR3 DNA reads TGTGCCAGCAGCTTAGGGGGTCGGTACGAGCAGTACTTC. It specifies CASSLGGRYEQYF.

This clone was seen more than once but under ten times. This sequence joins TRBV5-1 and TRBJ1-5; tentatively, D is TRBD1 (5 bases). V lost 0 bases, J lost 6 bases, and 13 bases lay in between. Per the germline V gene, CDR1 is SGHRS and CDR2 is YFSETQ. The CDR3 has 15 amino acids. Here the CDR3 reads CASSLGGNTGQPQHF. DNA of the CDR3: TGCGCCAGCAGCTTGGGCGGGAATACAGGTCAGCCCCAGCATTTT.

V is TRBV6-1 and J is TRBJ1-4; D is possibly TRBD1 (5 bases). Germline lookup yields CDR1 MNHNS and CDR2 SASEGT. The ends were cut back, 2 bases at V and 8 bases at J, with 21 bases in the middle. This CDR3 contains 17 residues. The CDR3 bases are TGTGCCAGCAGTGAAAGGTCCGGGGACTTCAGGGAGGAAAAACTGTTTTTT. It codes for CASSERSGDFREEKLFF.

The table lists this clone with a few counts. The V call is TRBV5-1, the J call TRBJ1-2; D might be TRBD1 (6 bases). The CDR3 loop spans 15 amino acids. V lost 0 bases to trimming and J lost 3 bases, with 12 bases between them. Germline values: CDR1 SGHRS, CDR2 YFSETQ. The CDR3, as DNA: TGCGCCAGCAGCTTGGGTACAGGGACATACTATGGCTACACCTTC. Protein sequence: CASSLGTGTYYGYTF.

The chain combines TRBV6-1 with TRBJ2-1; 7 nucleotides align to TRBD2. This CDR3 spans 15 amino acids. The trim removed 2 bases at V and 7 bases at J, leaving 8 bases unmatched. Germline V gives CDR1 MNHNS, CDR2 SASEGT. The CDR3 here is CASSERAGMSNEQFF. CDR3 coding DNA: TGTGCCAGCAGTGAAAGAGCGGGGATGTCAAATGAGCAGTTCTTC.

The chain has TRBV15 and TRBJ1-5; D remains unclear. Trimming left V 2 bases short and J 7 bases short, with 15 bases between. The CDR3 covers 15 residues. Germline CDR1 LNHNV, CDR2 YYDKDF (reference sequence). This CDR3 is CATSRNRVVQQPQHF. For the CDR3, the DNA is TGTGCCACCAGCAGAAATCGGGTAGTACAACAGCCCCAGCATTTT. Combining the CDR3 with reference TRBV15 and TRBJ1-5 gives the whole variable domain DAMVIQNPRYQVTQFGKPVTLSCSQTLNHNVMYWYQQKSSQAPKLLFHYYDKDFNNEADTPDNFQSRRPNTSFCFLDIRSPGLGDTAMYLCATSRNRVVQQPQHFGDGTRLSIL.

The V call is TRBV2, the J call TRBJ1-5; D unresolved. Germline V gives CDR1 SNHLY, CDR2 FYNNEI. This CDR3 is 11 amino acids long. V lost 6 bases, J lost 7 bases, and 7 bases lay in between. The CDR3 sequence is CASRAGQPQHF. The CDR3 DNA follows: TGTGCCAGCAGGGCGGGCCAGCCCCAGCATTTT.

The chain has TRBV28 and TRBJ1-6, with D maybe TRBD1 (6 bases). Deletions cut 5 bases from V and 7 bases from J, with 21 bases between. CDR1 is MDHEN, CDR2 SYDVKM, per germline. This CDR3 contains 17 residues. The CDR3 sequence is CASSRIRDTPLNSPLHF. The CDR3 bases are TGTGCCAGCAGTCGAATACGGGACACGCCTTTGAATTCACCCCTCCACTTT.

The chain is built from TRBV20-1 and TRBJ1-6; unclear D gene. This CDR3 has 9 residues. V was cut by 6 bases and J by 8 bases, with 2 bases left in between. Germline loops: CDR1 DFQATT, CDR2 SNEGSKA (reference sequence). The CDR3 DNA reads TGCAGTGCCTATTCACCCCTCCACTTT. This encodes CSAYSPLHF.